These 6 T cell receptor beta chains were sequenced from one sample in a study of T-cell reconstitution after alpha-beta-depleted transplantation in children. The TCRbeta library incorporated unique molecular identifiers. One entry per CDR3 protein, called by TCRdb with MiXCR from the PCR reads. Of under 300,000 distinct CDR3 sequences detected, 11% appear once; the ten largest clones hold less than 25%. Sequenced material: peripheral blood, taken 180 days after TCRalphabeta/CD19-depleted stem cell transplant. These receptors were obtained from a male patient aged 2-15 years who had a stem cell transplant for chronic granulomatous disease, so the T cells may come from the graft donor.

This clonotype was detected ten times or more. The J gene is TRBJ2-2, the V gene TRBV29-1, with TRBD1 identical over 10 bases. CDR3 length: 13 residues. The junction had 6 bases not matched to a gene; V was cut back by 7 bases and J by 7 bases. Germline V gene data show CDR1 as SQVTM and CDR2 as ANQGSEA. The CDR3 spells CSGRDRGSGELFF. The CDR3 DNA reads TGCAGCGGTAGGGACAGGGGAAGCGGGGAGCTGTTTTTT.

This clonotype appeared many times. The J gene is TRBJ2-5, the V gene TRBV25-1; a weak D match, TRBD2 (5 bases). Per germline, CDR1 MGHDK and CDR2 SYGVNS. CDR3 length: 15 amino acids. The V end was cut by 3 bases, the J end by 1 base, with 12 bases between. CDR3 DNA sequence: TGTGCCAGCAGTGATTTTCGGGGTCTCCAAGAGACCCAGTACTTC. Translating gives CASSDFRGLQETQYF. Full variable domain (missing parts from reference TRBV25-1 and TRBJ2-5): EADIYQTPRYLVIGTGKKITLECSQTMGHDKMYWYQQDPGMELHLIHYSYGVNSTEKGDLSSESTVSRIRTEHFPLTLESARPSHTSQYLCASSDFRGLQETQYFGPGTRLLVL.

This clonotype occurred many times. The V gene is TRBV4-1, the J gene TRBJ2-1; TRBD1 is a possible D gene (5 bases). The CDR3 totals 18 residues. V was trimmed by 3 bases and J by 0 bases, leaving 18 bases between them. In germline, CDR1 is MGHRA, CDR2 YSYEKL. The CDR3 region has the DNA TGCGCCAGCAGCCAGGGGCTTTCGGGCGAGAGCTCCTACAATGAGCAGTTCTTC. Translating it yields CASSQGLSGESSYNEQFF.

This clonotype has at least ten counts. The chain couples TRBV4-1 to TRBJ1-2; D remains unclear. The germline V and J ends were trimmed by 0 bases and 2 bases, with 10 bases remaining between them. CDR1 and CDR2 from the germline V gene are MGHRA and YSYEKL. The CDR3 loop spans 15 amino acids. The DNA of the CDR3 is TGCGCCAGCAGCCAAGATCGAGGAGGGAACTATGGCTACACCTTC. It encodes CASSQDRGGNYGYTF.

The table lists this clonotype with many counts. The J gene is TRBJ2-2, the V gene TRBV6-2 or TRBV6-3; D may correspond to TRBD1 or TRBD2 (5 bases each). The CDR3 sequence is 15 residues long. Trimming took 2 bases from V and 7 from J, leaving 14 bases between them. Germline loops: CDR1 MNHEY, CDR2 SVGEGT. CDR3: CASSYGQGGHGELFF. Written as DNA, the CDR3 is TGTGCCAGCAGTTACGGGCAGGGCGGGCACGGGGAGCTGTTTTTT.

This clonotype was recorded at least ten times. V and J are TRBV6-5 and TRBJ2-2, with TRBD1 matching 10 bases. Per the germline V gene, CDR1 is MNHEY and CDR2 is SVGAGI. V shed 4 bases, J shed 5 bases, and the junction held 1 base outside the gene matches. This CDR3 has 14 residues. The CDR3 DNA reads TGTGCCAGCAGTTGGGGACAGGGGACCGGGGAGCTGTTTTTT. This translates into CASSWGQGTGELFF.